Below are 30 T cell receptor beta chains sequenced from a single sample in a study of shared clonotypes between healthy human individuals. Naive CD8 cells were CD45RO-negative, positively selected for CCR7, excluding terminally differentiated effector memory CD45RA+ cells. Generated by immunoSEQ multiplex PCR, the TCRdb table keeps only in-frame clones and is missing some. This table has some 800,000 clones, around 93% appearing once. The sequenced sample consisted of naive CD8+ T cells sorted from blood. The receptors here all came from a man younger than 40 in good health.

The V call is TRBV5-6, the J call TRBJ2-5; D assignment may be TRBD1 or TRBD2 (5 bases each). The CDR3 runs to 15 residues. Germline V lookup: CDR1 SGHDT, CDR2 YYEEEE. Trimming shortened V by 4 bases and J by 4 bases, and 17 bases separated the two germline ends. Here the CDR3 reads CASSTTRGAGETQYF. The CDR3 DNA reads TGTGCCAGCAGCACAACCCGAGGGGCGGGAGAGACCCAGTACTTC.

The V gene is TRBV5-1, the J gene TRBJ2-1, with a tentative D call TRBD2 (5 bases). The germline gives CDR1 SGHRS, CDR2 YFSETQ. This CDR3 is 15 amino acids long. V was pared by 1 base and J by 6 bases, with 14 bases between. The CDR3, as DNA: TGCGCCAGCAGCTTGAGTACTAGTCTGGGCAATGAGCAGTTCTTC. It translates to CASSLSTSLGNEQFF.

V usage is TRBV5-5 and J usage is TRBJ1-2; TRBD1 agrees at 9 bases. Losses at the gene ends were 4 bases for V and 8 bases for J; bases not matched to a gene: 12. Germline CDR1 is SGHKS and CDR2 is YYEKEE (reference sequence). This CDR3 is 15 amino acids long. CDR3 sequence reads: CASSSRDRELRGYTF. The CDR3 coding sequence is TGTGCCAGCAGCAGCCGGGACAGGGAGTTACGAGGCTACACCTTC.

This rearrangement joins TRBV29-1 to TRBJ2-2, with 7 bases matching TRBD1. With V trimmed by 5 bases and J by 4 bases, 4 bases remained unmatched. Germline-derived CDR1 and CDR2 are SQVTM and ANQGSEA. This CDR3 has 13 residues. This CDR3 reads CSVLTGRTGELFF. The CDR3 nucleotides are TGCAGCGTTCTGACAGGGCGCACCGGGGAGCTGTTTTTT.

The chain uses TRBV7-9 and TRBJ2-2, with TRBD2 identical over 7 bases. CDR1 and CDR2 from the germline V gene are SEHNR and FQNEAQ (reference sequence). This CDR3 comprises 17 residues. V was clipped by 5 bases and J by 0 bases; unmatched bases: 9. The CDR3 DNA reads as TGTGCCAGCAGCCCACCGGCTAGCGGACCGAACACCGGGGAGCTGTTTTTT. This gives the protein CASSPPASGPNTGELFF. Complete variable domain (other parts from reference TRBV7-9 and TRBJ2-2): DTGVSQNPRHKITKRGQNVTFRCDPISEHNRLYWYRQTLGQGPEFLTYFQNEAQLEKSRLLSDRFSAERPKGSFSTLEIQRTEQGDSAMYLCASSPPASGPNTGELFFGEGSRLTVL.

This chain uses TRBV7-9 with TRBJ2-7, with D perhaps matching TRBD1 (5 bases). The CDR3 has 14 amino acids. V was pared by 5 bases and J by 3 bases, with 14 bases between. The germline V gene encodes CDR1 SEHNR and CDR2 FQNEAQ (reference sequence). In nucleotides, the CDR3 is TGTGCCAGCAGCACGCAGGACATTTTCTACGAGCAGTACTTC. Its protein is CASSTQDIFYEQYF.

This sequence joins TRBV10-3 and TRBJ2-2; a possible D gene is TRBD1 (6 bases). This CDR3 contains 14 residues. V was shortened by 2 bases and J by 8 bases, with 12 bases between the two germline ends. Germline V gene data show CDR1 as ENHRY and CDR2 as SYGVKD. CDR3 loop: CAISEGTLEGELFF. The CDR3 DNA reads TGTGCCATCAGTGAGGGGACACTTGAGGGGGAGCTGTTTTTT.

A remark on this clone: Additional DNA sequences in this sample encode the identical CDR3. The gene calls are TRBV9 and TRBJ2-3; D may correspond to TRBD1 or TRBD2 (5 bases each). CDR3 length: 13 residues. Trimming stripped 2 bases from V and 2 bases from J, with 6 bases between. Per the germline V gene, CDR1 is SGDLS and CDR2 is YYNGEE. CDR3 amino acids: CASSVGATDTQYF. DNA for the CDR3: TGTGCCAGCAGCGTCGGGGCCACAGATACGCAGTATTTT.

V is TRBV7-8 and J is TRBJ1-5; the match to TRBD1 covers 8 bases. After removal of 4 bases from V and 11 bases from J, the junction contained 10 bases not matched to a gene. Germline V gene sequence: CDR1 SGHVS, CDR2 FQNEAQ. The CDR3 runs 14 residues. DNA of the CDR3: TGTGCCAGCAGCTCCGGACAGGGTGGATGGGCCCAGCATTTT. This codes for CASSSGQGGWAQHF.

The rearrangement uses TRBV28 and TRBJ2-5, with unresolved D. This CDR3 contains 13 residues. The germline V and J ends were trimmed by 11 bases and 0 bases, with 13 bases remaining between them. CDR1 and CDR2 from the germline V gene are MDHEN and SYDVKM. The CDR3 is CAVGQLYQETQYF. DNA for the CDR3: TGTGCCGTGGGCCAGTTGTACCAAGAGACCCAGTACTTC. The variable domain in full, with the rest retrieved from reference TRBV28 and TRBJ2-5, is DVKVTQSSRYLVKRTGEKVFLECVQDMDHENMFWYRQDPGLGLRLIYFSYDVKMKEKGDIPEGYSVSREKKERFSLILESASTNQTSMYLCAVGQLYQETQYFGPGTRLLVL.

A remark on this clone: Within the sample, other DNA sequences also encode this same CDR3. This sequence joins TRBV4-3 and TRBJ2-1; maybe TRBD1 (7 bases). Germline-derived CDR1 and CDR2 are LGHNA and YSLEER. This CDR3 region has 16 residues. Between the trimmed V and J ends, which lost 1 base and 1 base, there was a span of 11 bases. CDR3 region: CASSQGQGGSYNEQFF. CDR3 bases: TGCGCCAGCAGCCAAGGTCAGGGGGGATCCTACAATGAGCAGTTCTTC.

This chain joins TRBV27 and TRBJ2-5; D not certain. The CDR3 contains 13 residues. The V gene lost 4 bases and the J gene lost 4 bases, with 10 bases spanning the gap. From germline, CDR1 is MNHEY and CDR2 SMNVEV (reference sequence). The CDR3 is CASSSYLRETQYF. CDR3 nucleotides: TGTGCCAGCAGTTCGTACCTCCGAGAGACCCAGTACTTC.

V is TRBV9 and J is TRBJ2-7; D not certain. V gave up 4 bases and J gave up 4 bases, with 12 bases separating them. This CDR3 comprises 13 residues. Germline V gives CDR1 SGDLS, CDR2 YYNGEE. CDR3 bases: TGTGCCAGCAGCCCCAGTGATCAATACGAGCAGTACTTC. Protein: CASSPSDQYEQYF.

As to this clone: The sample has other DNA sequences that encode this CDR3 too. The chain joins TRBV29-1 to TRBJ2-1; 8 bases line up with TRBD2. Germline assignment: CDR1 SQVTM and CDR2 ANQGSEA. The V gene end was trimmed by 3 bases and the J gene end by 6 bases; junction bases not matched to a gene: 7. CDR3 length equals 14 residues. CDR3 nucleotides: TGCAGCGTTGAGTGGCGGGAGGTTGGCAATGAGCAGTTCTTC. Protein product: CSVEWREVGNEQFF.

This clone is a singleton in its sample. The rearrangement joins TRBV4-1 to TRBJ2-7; the D is unclear. The germline CDR1 and CDR2 sequences are MGHRA and YSYEKL. The V end was cut by 1 base, the J end by 0 bases, with 10 bases between. The CDR3 contains 15 residues. Here the CDR3 reads CASSQAETGSYEQYF. As DNA, the CDR3 is TGCGCCAGCAGCCAAGCTGAAACTGGCTCCTACGAGCAGTACTTC.

About this clone: This specimen includes other DNA sequences encoding the same CDR3. The chain joins TRBV2 to TRBJ2-7, with a tentative D call TRBD1 (7 bases). CDR1 is SNHLY, CDR2 FYNNEI, per germline. Between the trimmed V and J ends, which lost 3 bases and 3 bases, there was a span of 12 bases. The CDR3 spans 14 residues. The CDR3 protein is CASSEVQGGYEQYF. CDR3 sequence (DNA): TGTGCCAGCAGTGAGGTTCAGGGGGGCTACGAGCAGTACTTC.

V and J are TRBV13 and TRBJ1-5; TRBD1 matches 10 bases. After removal of 5 bases from V and 2 bases from J, the junction contained 3 bases not matched to a gene. CDR1 and CDR2 (germline): PRHDT, FYEKMQ (reference sequence). The CDR3 is 15 amino acids. CDR3 protein: CASSPGTGGNQPQHF. Written as DNA, the CDR3 is TGTGCCAGCAGCCCCGGGACAGGGGGCAATCAGCCCCAGCATTTT. Full variable domain (remainder filled in from reference TRBV13 and TRBJ1-5): AAGVIQSPRHLIKEKRETATLKCYPIPRHDTVYWYQQGPGQDPQFLISFYEKMQSDKGSIPDRFSAQQFSDYHSELNMSSLELGDSALYFCASSPGTGGNQPQHFGDGTRLSIL.

The V call is TRBV27, the J call TRBJ2-1; unclear D gene. V lost 1 base, J lost 2 bases, and 12 bases lay in between. CDR3 length: 16 residues. CDR1 is MNHEY, CDR2 SMNVEV, per germline (reference sequence). The CDR3 sequence: CASSLLGAVTYNEQFF. The CDR3 DNA is TGTGCCAGCAGTTTATTGGGTGCGGTAACCTACAATGAGCAGTTCTTC.

The chain recombines TRBV7-8 with TRBJ2-2; D not certain. The CDR3 loop spans 15 amino acids. The germline CDR1 and CDR2 sequences are SGHVS and FQNEAQ. V lost 7 bases and J lost 0, with 12 bases in between. The CDR3 spells CASTFGAANTGELFF. For the CDR3, the DNA is TGTGCCAGCACGTTCGGAGCCGCGAACACCGGGGAGCTGTTTTTT.

The chain uses TRBV29-1 and TRBJ1-1; 10 bases line up with TRBD1. The germline V gene has CDR1 SQVTM and CDR2 ANQGSEA. CDR3 length: 14 amino acids. With 1 base clipped from V and 10 bases from J, the junction kept 9 bases outside the gene matches. CDR3 bases: TGCAGCGTTGAAGCCGGGACAGGGGTTAGGGGAGCTTTCTTT. Amino acids: CSVEAGTGVRGAFF. The entire variable domain, with the rest obtained from reference TRBV29-1 and TRBJ1-1, is as follows: SAVISQKPSRDICQRGTSLTIQCQVDSQVTMMFWYRQQPGQSLTLIATANQGSEATYESGFVIDKFPISRPNLTFSTLTVSNMSPEDSSIYLCSVEAGTGVRGAFFGQGTRLTVV.

The J gene is TRBJ2-3, the V gene TRBV27; D is unclear. CDR1 and CDR2 from the germline V gene are MNHEY and SMNVEV (reference sequence). The CDR3 contains 15 residues. Trimming cost V 5 bases and J 0 bases, with 12 bases left between them. Written as DNA, the CDR3 is TGTGCCAGCAGTCACCTTGATACTAGCACAGATACGCAGTATTTT. Protein sequence: CASSHLDTSTDTQYF.

The chain couples TRBV9 to TRBJ1-2; no clear D. The CDR3 runs to 13 residues. CDR1 is SGDLS and CDR2 is YYNGEE in the germline V gene. V was shortened by 1 base and J by 4 bases, with 8 bases between the two germline ends. CDR3 sequence: CASSVSRSYGYTF. CDR3 nucleotide sequence: TGTGCCAGCAGCGTATCACGGTCCTATGGCTACACCTTC.

V gene TRBV27 combines with J gene TRBJ1-5; tentatively, D is TRBD1 (6 bases). The CDR3 extends over 14 amino acids. Germline V CDR1 and CDR2: MNHEY, SMNVEV (reference sequence). V was clipped by 5 bases and J by 0 bases, with 8 bases between them. The CDR3 coding sequence is TGTGCCAGCAGTGGGGGCTATAGCAATCAGCCCCAGCATTTT. This sequence encodes CASSGGYSNQPQHF.

This rearrangement joins TRBV27 to TRBJ2-3; 12 positions agree with TRBD2. The CDR3 has 15 residues. V lost 3 bases, J lost 6 bases, and 4 bases stayed unmatched. Germline V gene lookup returns CDR1 MNHEY and CDR2 SMNVEV (reference sequence). DNA of the CDR3: TGTGCCAGCAGTTTTCTAGCGGGAGGGCCGGATACGCAGTATTTT. Residues: CASSFLAGGPDTQYF.

The chain is built from TRBV2 and TRBJ2-1; D may be TRBD1 or TRBD2 (5 bases each). Per germline, CDR1 SNHLY and CDR2 FYNNEI. This CDR3 spans 14 amino acids. The ends were cut back, 6 bases at V and 8 bases at J, with 17 bases in the middle. The chain's CDR3 is CASSPGTPRDEQFF. The CDR3 coding sequence is TGTGCCAGCAGCCCCGGGACCCCGAGGGATGAGCAGTTCTTC.

In this sample, this clone turned up a few times. V usage is TRBV2 and J usage is TRBJ2-7; D is unresolved. CDR3 size: 15 residues. Trimming pared 2 bases from V and 0 bases from J, leaving 11 bases between. CDR1 and CDR2 from the germline V gene are SNHLY and FYNNEI. The CDR3 region has the DNA TGTGCCAGCAGTGAATTCGGCGGCAGCTCCTACGAGCAGTACTTC. Protein: CASSEFGGSSYEQYF.

The gene calls are TRBV15 and TRBJ2-2; a weak D match, TRBD2 (6 bases). The CDR3 contains 14 residues. Germline loops: CDR1 LNHNV, CDR2 YYDKDF (reference sequence). The germline V and J ends were trimmed by 6 bases and 4 bases, with 12 bases remaining between them. The CDR3 spells CATRGDSGTGELFF. The CDR3 DNA follows: TGTGCCACCAGGGGGGACTCGGGCACCGGGGAGCTGTTTTTT.

This clone was recorded only once. This rearrangement joins TRBV9 to TRBJ2-3, with D unresolved. Germline CDR1 and CDR2: SGDLS and YYNGEE. This CDR3 contains 14 residues. Deletions cut 0 bases from V and 2 bases from J, with 7 bases between. The CDR3 sequence is CASSVGIVTDTQYF. The DNA of the CDR3 is TGTGCCAGCAGCGTAGGAATTGTCACAGATACGCAGTATTTT.

To note about this clone: This same CDR3 is encoded by further DNA sequences in the sample. The chain uses TRBV27 and TRBJ2-3; D call uncertain. The germline V and J ends were trimmed by 3 bases and 6 bases, with 7 bases remaining between them. The V gene's germline CDR1 is MNHEY and CDR2 SMNVEV (reference sequence). The CDR3 runs to 12 residues. The CDR3 sequence: CASSLLEDTQYF. The CDR3 nucleotides are TGTGCCAGCAGTTTGCTTGAGGATACGCAGTATTTT.

The chain has TRBV6-5 and TRBJ2-7; no clear D gene. The length of the CDR3 is 15 residues. Germline V lookup: CDR1 MNHEY, CDR2 SVGAGI. V was shortened by 2 bases and J by 3 bases, with 14 bases between the two germline ends. CDR3 sequence reads: CASSYGNSGYYEQYF. The DNA of the CDR3 is TGTGCCAGCAGTTACGGGAATTCGGGCTACTACGAGCAGTACTTC.